This T cell receptor beta chain was identified in a study of blood T cells in healthy people across ages. Study results and limitations: Any conclusive comparison of naive versus antigen-experienced cells was prevented by using unsorted PBMCs. The percentage of naive T cells correlated strongly with TCR beta diversity. Per-million-T-cell TCR beta diversity fell roughly linearly with age.

Combining a sample-barcoded 5' primer with a J-beta primer mix, a second PCR ran for 7 to 11 cycles. A template-switch adaptor containing 12 random nucleotides labeled each cDNA molecule. TCRdb analysed the 5' RACE reads with MiXCR anew, one entry per CDR3 protein. This sample has fewer than 900,000 distinct CDR3 sequences, with around 40% found just once. Germline lookup yields CDR1 MGHDK and CDR2 SYGVNS. This CDR3 spans 13 amino acids. Concerning this clonotype: No antigen is known for it. At one end the junction does not follow the germline gene, possibly because of a read error.

The genes are TRBV25-1 and TRBJ1-5; D unclear. The sample consisted of blood. This receptor was taken from a woman aged 60-70 years in good health. Written as DNA, the CDR3 is TGTGCCAGCAGTGCCGGGTTTAATCGGCCCCAGCATTTT. It specifies CASSAGFNRPQHF.